This TCR beta chain was identified during a study of molecular identifiers for immune sequencing clone quantification. Study conclusions and caveats: Under 1% of molecules in naive cells, but over 97% of effector molecules, belonged to clones above 20 RNA copies. Highly expanded clone sizes could be underestimated by identical TCR molecules sharing a barcode.

Germline V gives CDR1 SGHTA, CDR2 FQGNSA. The CDR3 extends over 19 amino acids. Trimming removed 1 base at V and 1 base at J, with 19 bases between. This clonotype has ten or more counts. What it recognizes is unknown. The sorting of naive CD8 T cells used the CD8+CD4-CCR7+CD45RA+ phenotype. Listed TCR primers, together with previously described methods, were used for the bulk TCR libraries. Using its own MiXCR run on the PCR reads, TCRdb lists one record per CDR3 protein. This sample has around 470,000 distinct CDR3 sequences, with about 25% found just once. Sequenced material: naive CD8+ T cells from blood, with Jurkat cell RNA spiked in. Specified subset: FACS-sorted CD8+CD4-CCR7+CD45RA+ naive T cells. The receptor's source is a human donor in good health. Some libraries in this study had Jurkat cell RNA spiked in. This chain connects TRBV7-2 to TRBJ1-4, with D unresolved. DNA of the CDR3: TGTGCCAGCAGCTTAGATCCGGTCGTGGCAGCGGAAACTAATGAAAAACTGTTTTTT. Its protein is CASSLDPVVAAETNEKLFF. Full variable domain (remainder filled in from reference TRBV7-2 and TRBJ1-4): GAGVSQSPSNKVTEKGKDVELRCDPISGHTALYWYRQSLGQGLEFLIYFQGNSAPDKSGLPSDRFSAERTGGSVSTLTIQRTQQEDSAVYLCASSLDPVVAAETNEKLFFGSGTQLSVL.